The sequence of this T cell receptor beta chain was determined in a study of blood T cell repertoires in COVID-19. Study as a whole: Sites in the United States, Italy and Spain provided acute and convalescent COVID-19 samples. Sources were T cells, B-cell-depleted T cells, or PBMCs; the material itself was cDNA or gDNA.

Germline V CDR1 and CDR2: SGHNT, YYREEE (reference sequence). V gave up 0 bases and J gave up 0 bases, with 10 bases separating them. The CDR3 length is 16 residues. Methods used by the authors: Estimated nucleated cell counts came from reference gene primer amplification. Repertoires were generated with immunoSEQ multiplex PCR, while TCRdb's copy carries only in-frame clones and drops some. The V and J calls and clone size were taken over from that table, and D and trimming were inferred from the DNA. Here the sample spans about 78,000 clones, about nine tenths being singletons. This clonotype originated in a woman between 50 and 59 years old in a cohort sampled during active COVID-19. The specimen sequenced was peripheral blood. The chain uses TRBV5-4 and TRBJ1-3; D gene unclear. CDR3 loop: CASSLGAVGSGNTIYF. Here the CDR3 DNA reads TGTGCCAGCAGCTTGGGTGCCGTCGGCTCTGGAAACACCATATATTTT.